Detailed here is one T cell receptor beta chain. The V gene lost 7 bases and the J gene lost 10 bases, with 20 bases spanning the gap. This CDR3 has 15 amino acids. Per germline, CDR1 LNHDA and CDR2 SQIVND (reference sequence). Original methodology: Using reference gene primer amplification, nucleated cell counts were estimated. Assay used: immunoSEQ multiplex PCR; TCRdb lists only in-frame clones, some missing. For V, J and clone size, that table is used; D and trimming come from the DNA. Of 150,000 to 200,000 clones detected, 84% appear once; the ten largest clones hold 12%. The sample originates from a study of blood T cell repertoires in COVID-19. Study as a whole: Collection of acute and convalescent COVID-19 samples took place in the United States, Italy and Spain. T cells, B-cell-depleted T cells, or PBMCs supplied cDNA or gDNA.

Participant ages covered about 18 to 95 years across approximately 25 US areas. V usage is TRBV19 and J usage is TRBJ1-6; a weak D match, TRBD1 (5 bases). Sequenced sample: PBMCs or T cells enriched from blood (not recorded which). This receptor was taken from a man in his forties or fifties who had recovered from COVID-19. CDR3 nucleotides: TGTGCCAGTACCCTTAAGGGGCGCGGAATCTCACCCCTCCACTTT. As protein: CASTLKGRGISPLHF.